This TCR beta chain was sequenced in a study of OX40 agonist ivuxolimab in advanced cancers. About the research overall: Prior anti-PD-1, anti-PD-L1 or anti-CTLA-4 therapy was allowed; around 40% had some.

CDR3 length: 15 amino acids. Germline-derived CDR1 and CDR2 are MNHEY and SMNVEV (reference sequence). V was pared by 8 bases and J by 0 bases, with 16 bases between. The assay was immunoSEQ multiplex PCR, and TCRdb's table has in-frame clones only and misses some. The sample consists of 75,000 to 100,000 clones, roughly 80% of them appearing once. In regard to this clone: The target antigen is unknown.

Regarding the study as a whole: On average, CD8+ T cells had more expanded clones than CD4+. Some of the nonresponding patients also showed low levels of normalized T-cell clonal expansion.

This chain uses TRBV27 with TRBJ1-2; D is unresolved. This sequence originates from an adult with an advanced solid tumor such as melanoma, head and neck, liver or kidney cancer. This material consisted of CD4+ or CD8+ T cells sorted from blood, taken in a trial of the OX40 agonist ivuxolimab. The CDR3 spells CASAFDSVANYGYTF. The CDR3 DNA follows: TGTGCCAGCGCCTTTGACTCAGTAGCTAACTATGGCTACACCTTC.